This TCR beta chain was captured by sequencing in a study of radiation and T cells in renal cell carcinoma. Overall study findings and caveats: From baseline, blood top tumor clonotypes peaked at 2 weeks post-radiation. Baseline intratumoral clonotype presence is unknown without pretreatment biopsies.

On this clone itself: The antigen remains undetermined.

As to time point: blood 2 weeks post-SBRT. Described treatment: 15 Gy SBRT to primary tumor, nephrectomy 4 weeks later. Radiation-treated patients gave blood at baseline, week 2 and week 4. The patient's renal cell carcinoma had clear cell pathology. The V gene's germline CDR1 is SGHVS and CDR2 FNYEAQ. The CDR3 consists of 15 residues. Losses at the gene ends were 5 bases for V and 3 bases for J; bases not matched to a gene: 4. The table came from immunoSEQ multiplex PCR; TCRdb's copy has only in-frame clones and leaves some out. This sample has some 130,000 clones; 80% to 90% occur once, and the top ten carry 1.5% to 2%.

The chain couples TRBV7-6 to TRBJ1-4, with 9 bases matching TRBD1. The source material was blood, sampled from a patient whose treatment included radiotherapy and nephrectomy. This TCR derives from a woman between 55 and 75 years old with renal cell carcinoma. The CDR3 spells CASSPRTGANEKLFF. CDR3 in DNA: TGTGCCAGCAGCCCAAGGACAGGGGCTAATGAAAAACTGTTTTTT.